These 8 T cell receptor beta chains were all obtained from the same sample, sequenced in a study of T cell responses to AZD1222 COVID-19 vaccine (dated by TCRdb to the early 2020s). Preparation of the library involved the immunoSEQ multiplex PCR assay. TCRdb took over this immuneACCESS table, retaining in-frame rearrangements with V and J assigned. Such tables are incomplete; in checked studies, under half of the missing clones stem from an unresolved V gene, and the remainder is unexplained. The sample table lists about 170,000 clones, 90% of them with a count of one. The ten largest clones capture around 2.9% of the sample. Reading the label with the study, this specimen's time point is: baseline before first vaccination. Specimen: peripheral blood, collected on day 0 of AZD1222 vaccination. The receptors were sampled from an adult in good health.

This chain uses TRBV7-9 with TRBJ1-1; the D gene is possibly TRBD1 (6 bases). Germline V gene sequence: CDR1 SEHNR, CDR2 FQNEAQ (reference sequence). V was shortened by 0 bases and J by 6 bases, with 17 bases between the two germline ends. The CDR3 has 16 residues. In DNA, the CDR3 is TGTGCCAGCAGCTTAGCTGGACAGACCACAGGGCCTGAAGCTTTCTTT. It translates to CASSLAGQTTGPEAFF.

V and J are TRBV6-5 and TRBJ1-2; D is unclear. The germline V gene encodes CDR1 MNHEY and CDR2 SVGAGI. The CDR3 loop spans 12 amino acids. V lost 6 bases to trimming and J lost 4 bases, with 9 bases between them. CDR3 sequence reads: CASSHGGYGYTF. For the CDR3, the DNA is TGTGCCAGCAGCCACGGAGGCTATGGCTACACCTTC.

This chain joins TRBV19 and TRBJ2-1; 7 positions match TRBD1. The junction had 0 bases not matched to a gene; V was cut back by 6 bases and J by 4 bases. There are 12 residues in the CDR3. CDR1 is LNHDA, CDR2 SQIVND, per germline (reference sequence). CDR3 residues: CASRGQYNEQFF. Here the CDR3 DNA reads TGTGCCAGTAGGGGACAGTACAATGAGCAGTTCTTC.

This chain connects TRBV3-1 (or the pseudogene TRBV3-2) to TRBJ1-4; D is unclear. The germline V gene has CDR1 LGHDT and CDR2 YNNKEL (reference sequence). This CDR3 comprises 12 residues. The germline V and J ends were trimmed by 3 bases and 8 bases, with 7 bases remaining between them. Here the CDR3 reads CASSHLGEKLFF. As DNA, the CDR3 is TGTGCCAGCAGCCATTTAGGAGAAAAACTGTTTTTT.

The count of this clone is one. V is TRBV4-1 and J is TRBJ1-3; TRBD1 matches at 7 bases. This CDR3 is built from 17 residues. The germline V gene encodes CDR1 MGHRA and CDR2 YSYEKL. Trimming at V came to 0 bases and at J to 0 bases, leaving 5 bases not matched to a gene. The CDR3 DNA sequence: TGCGCCAGCAGCCAAGATACACAGGGGAGCTCTGGAAACACCATATATTTT. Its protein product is CASSQDTQGSSGNTIYF.

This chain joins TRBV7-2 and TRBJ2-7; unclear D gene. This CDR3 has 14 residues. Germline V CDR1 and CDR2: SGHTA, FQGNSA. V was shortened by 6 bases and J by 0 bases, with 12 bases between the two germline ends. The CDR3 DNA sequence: TGTGCCAGCAGACCATTAGACACCTCCTACGAGCAGTACTTC. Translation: CASRPLDTSYEQYF.

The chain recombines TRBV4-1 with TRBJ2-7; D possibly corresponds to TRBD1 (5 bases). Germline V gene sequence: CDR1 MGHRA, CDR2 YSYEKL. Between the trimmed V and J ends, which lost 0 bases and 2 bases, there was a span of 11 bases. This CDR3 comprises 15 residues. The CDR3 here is CASSQDSTATYEQYF. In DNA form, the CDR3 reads TGCGCCAGCAGCCAAGATTCGACAGCAACCTACGAGCAGTACTTC.

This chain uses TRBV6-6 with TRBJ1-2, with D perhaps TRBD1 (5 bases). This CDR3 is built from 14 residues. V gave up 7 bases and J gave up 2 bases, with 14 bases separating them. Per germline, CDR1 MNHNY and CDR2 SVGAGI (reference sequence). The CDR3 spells CASIDRDVNYGYTF. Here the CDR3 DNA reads TGTGCCAGCATCGACAGAGACGTCAACTATGGCTACACCTTC.